The rows below give T cell receptor beta chains drawn from one sample of a study of T cell changes during pregnancy in multiple sclerosis. The repertoire was sequenced with immunoSEQ multiplex PCR; TCRdb's copy has only in-frame clones and lacks some. The sample carries about 35,000 clones, approximately 91% recorded once. The specimen was CD4+ T cells from peripheral blood mononuclear cells, collected in the second trimester of pregnancy. The receptors originated from a female donor with multiple sclerosis, enrolled in a pregnancy study. Both conserved end residues are part of each CDR3. D genes are given only for firm matches. Size is stated for part of the rows, as once, few or many counts, or as a class when the clone is expanded.

D gene: TRBD1; clone size: .; V gene: TRBV11-3; J gene: TRBJ1-2; CDR3 DNA: TGTGCCAGCAGCTTAACAGGGGAAGGTAACTATGGCTACACCTTC; CDR3 protein: CASSLTGEGNYGYTF
D gene: TRBD1; clone size: .; V gene: TRBV9; J gene: TRBJ1-2; CDR3 DNA: TGTGCCAGCAGCGTAGCCGGGGGACAGGGAAGTAACCTTTTCTATGGCTACACCTTC; CDR3 protein: CASSVAGGQGSNLFYGYTF
D gene: .; clone size: .; V gene: TRBV5-1; J gene: TRBJ2-3; CDR3 DNA: TGCGCCAGCAGCTTGGAAGCGGGAGATACGCAGTATTTT; CDR3 protein: CASSLEAGDTQYF
D gene: .; clone size: .; V gene: TRBV7-2; J gene: TRBJ1-3; CDR3 DNA: TGTGCCAGCAGCTCCTCTAGATCGATCTCTGGAAACACCATATATTTT; CDR3 protein: CASSSSRSISGNTIYF
D gene: .; clone size: .; V gene: TRBV10-3; J gene: TRBJ1-1; CDR3 DNA: TGTGCCATCAGAGGGGGGGGGACTGAAGCTTTCTTT; CDR3 protein: CAIRGGGTEAFF
D gene: .; clone size: .; V gene: TRBV19; J gene: TRBJ1-2; CDR3 DNA: TGTGCCAGTAGTATGGAGAATAACTATGGCTACACCTTC; CDR3 protein: CASSMENNYGYTF
D gene: TRBD1; clone size: once; V gene: TRBV7-2; J gene: TRBJ2-3; CDR3 DNA: TGTGCCAGCAGCTTCAGGGGGACAGATACGCAGTATTTT; CDR3 protein: CASSFRGTDTQYF
D gene: .; clone size: .; V gene: TRBV30; J gene: TRBJ2-7; CDR3 DNA: TGTGCCTGGAGTCCACCCCCCTTGAGCTCCTACGAGCAGTACTTC; CDR3 protein: CAWSPPPLSSYEQYF
D gene: TRBD2; clone size: .; V gene: TRBV4-3; J gene: TRBJ2-7; CDR3 DNA: TGCGCCAGCAGCCAAGGGGGGACTAGCGGGGGGCTCTACGAGCAGTACTTC; CDR3 protein: CASSQGGTSGGLYEQYF
D gene: TRBD1; clone size: .; V gene: TRBV7-9; J gene: TRBJ1-4; CDR3 DNA: TGTGCCAGCAGCACTCGTTTAGGAGACAGGGGTAATGAAAAACTGTTTTTT; CDR3 protein: CASSTRLGDRGNEKLFF
D gene: .; clone size: .; V gene: TRBV5-4; J gene: TRBJ2-2; CDR3 DNA: TGTGCCAGCAGCTTGGTGGTAGTAGGGACATCGGGGGAGCTGTTTTTT; CDR3 protein: CASSLVVVGTSGELFF
D gene: .; clone size: .; V gene: TRBV9; J gene: TRBJ2-1; CDR3 DNA: TGTGCCAGCAGCGTCACCTCGTCCAGCTCCTACAATGAGCAGTTCTTC; CDR3 protein: CASSVTSSSSYNEQFF
D gene: TRBD2; clone size: .; V gene: TRBV19; J gene: TRBJ2-3; CDR3 DNA: TGTGCCAGTAGTAACCCAGCGGGAAGTCGGGATACGCAGTATTTT; CDR3 protein: CASSNPAGSRDTQYF
D gene: .; clone size: .; V gene: TRBV6-6; J gene: TRBJ1-6; CDR3 DNA: TGTGCCAGCAGTTCGACAGAGAATTCACCCCTCCACTTT; CDR3 protein: CASSSTENSPLHF
D gene: TRBD1; clone size: .; V gene: TRBV6-4; J gene: TRBJ2-3; CDR3 DNA: TGTGCCAGCAGTGACCCGCGGACAGGCAAGACGCAGTATTTT; CDR3 protein: CASSDPRTGKTQYF
D gene: TRBD1; clone size: .; V gene: TRBV6-5; J gene: TRBJ1-4; CDR3 DNA: TGTGCCAGCAGCTTGACAGGGCTCAATGAAAAACTGTTTTTT; CDR3 protein: CASSLTGLNEKLFF
D gene: TRBD2; clone size: .; V gene: TRBV18; J gene: TRBJ2-3; CDR3 DNA: TGTGCCAGCTCACAGGGAGGGGCAGATACGCAGTATTTT; CDR3 protein: CASSQGGADTQYF
D gene: .; clone size: .; V gene: TRBV9; J gene: TRBJ2-3; CDR3 DNA: TGTGCCAGCACAAGAATCGGTCAGGAAACAGATACGCAGTATTTT; CDR3 protein: CASTRIGQETDTQYF
D gene: .; clone size: .; V gene: TRBV11-3; J gene: TRBJ1-1; CDR3 DNA: TGTGCCAGCAGCTCGAGGAACACTGAAGCTTTCTTT; CDR3 protein: CASSSRNTEAFF
D gene: TRBD1; clone size: .; V gene: TRBV2; J gene: TRBJ2-5; CDR3 DNA: TGTGCCAACCGACAGGGATCGGAGACCCAGTACTTC; CDR3 protein: CANRQGSETQYF
D gene: TRBD2; clone size: .; V gene: TRBV6-1; J gene: TRBJ2-7; CDR3 DNA: TGTGCCAGCAGGATAGTGGGGGGGAACTACGAGCAGTACTTC; CDR3 protein: CASRIVGGNYEQYF
D gene: TRBD1; clone size: .; V gene: TRBV4-2; J gene: TRBJ1-1; CDR3 DNA: TGTGCCAGCAGCAAGCCGGGACAGACGAACACTGAAGCTTTCTTT; CDR3 protein: CASSKPGQTNTEAFF
D gene: TRBD2; clone size: .; V gene: TRBV9; J gene: TRBJ2-3; CDR3 DNA: TGTGCCAGCAGTCTTTATAGCGGGGGGGCTCCAGATACGCAGTATTTT; CDR3 protein: CASSLYSGGAPDTQYF
D gene: TRBD1; clone size: few; V gene: TRBV7-9; J gene: TRBJ2-4; CDR3 DNA: TGTGCCAGCAGCACCGCCGGGACAGGGAAGGACATTCAGTACTTC; CDR3 protein: CASSTAGTGKDIQYF
D gene: TRBD2; clone size: .; V gene: TRBV5-1; J gene: TRBJ2-1; CDR3 DNA: TGCGCCAGCAGCACGGGGGAAATAGCGGGAGCGAACAATGAGCAGTTCTTC; CDR3 protein: CASSTGEIAGANNEQFF
D gene: .; clone size: .; V gene: TRBV7-2; J gene: TRBJ1-1; CDR3 DNA: TGTGCCAGCAGCTTCCCTCTGGGTAGCTCCTCTGAAGCTTTCTTT; CDR3 protein: CASSFPLGSSSEAFF
D gene: .; clone size: .; V gene: TRBV7-3; J gene: TRBJ2-7; CDR3 DNA: TGTGCCAGCAGCCACGGACAATCCTACGAGCAGTACTTC; CDR3 protein: CASSHGQSYEQYF
D gene: .; clone size: .; V gene: TRBV5-6; J gene: TRBJ2-4; CDR3 DNA: TGTGCCAGCAGCTTGAATCTCGTGGGTTTTCGGAGCTTC; CDR3 protein: CASSLNLVGFRSF
D gene: TRBD1; clone size: .; V gene: TRBV9; J gene: TRBJ2-5; CDR3 DNA: TGTGCCAGCAGCGGACGGACAGGGAGGGAGACCCAGTACTTC; CDR3 protein: CASSGRTGRETQYF
D gene: TRBD2; clone size: .; V gene: TRBV2; J gene: TRBJ2-7; CDR3 DNA: TGTGCCAGCAGTGATGTGGGACTAGCGGAAACCTACGAGCAGTACTTC; CDR3 protein: CASSDVGLAETYEQYF
D gene: TRBD2; clone size: .; V gene: TRBV7-3; J gene: TRBJ2-1; CDR3 DNA: TGTGCCAGCAGCAGTGTTGGGACTACGCGTCTAAATGAGCAGTTCTTC; CDR3 protein: CASSSVGTTRLNEQFF
D gene: .; clone size: .; V gene: TRBV18; J gene: TRBJ2-5; CDR3 DNA: TGTGCCAGCTCACCACCGTCTAGGATCTCCGAGACCCAGTACTTC; CDR3 protein: CASSPPSRISETQYF
D gene: TRBD1; clone size: .; V gene: TRBV15; J gene: TRBJ1-5; CDR3 DNA: TGTGCCACCAGCAGAGGAGGGACAGGCTTCAATCAGCCCCAGCATTTT; CDR3 protein: CATSRGGTGFNQPQHF
D gene: .; clone size: few; V gene: TRBV7-9; J gene: TRBJ1-1; CDR3 DNA: TGTGCCAGCAGCTTAGGATCGGACTCCGGAGCTTTCTTT; CDR3 protein: CASSLGSDSGAFF
D gene: TRBD2; clone size: .; V gene: TRBV6-1; J gene: TRBJ2-5; CDR3 DNA: TGTGCCTGCTCTCCGGGACTAGCGGGAGGGTGGTGGTACTTC; CDR3 protein: CACSPGLAGGWWYF
D gene: .; clone size: .; V gene: TRBV5-6; J gene: TRBJ2-5; CDR3 DNA: TGTGCCAGCAGCTTGGCCGCAGGGTCGGAGACCCAGTACTTC; CDR3 protein: CASSLAAGSETQYF
D gene: .; clone size: .; V gene: TRBV2; J gene: TRBJ2-5; CDR3 DNA: TGTGCCAGCAGTCCAACAGGGATTGGAGAGACCCAGTACTTC; CDR3 protein: CASSPTGIGETQYF
D gene: TRBD1; clone size: .; V gene: TRBV5-1; J gene: TRBJ1-1; CDR3 DNA: TGCGCCAGCAGCACAGGACAGGGGGCGTGGAATACTGAAGCTTTCTTT; CDR3 protein: CASSTGQGAWNTEAFF
D gene: TRBD1; clone size: .; V gene: TRBV10-3; J gene: TRBJ1-6; CDR3 DNA: TGTGCCATCAGTGGAGACAGGGCCCTGAGCTCCTATAATTCACCCCTCCACTTT; CDR3 protein: CAISGDRALSSYNSPLHF
D gene: TRBD1; clone size: .; V gene: TRBV5-5; J gene: TRBJ1-5; CDR3 DNA: TGTGCCAGCAGCTTGACAGGGGGCGGACAGCCCCAGCATTTT; CDR3 protein: CASSLTGGGQPQHF
D gene: .; clone size: .; V gene: TRBV6-1; J gene: TRBJ1-1; CDR3 DNA: TGTGCCAGCAGTGGGGCTTTCGGGGATAACACTGAAGCTTTCTTT; CDR3 protein: CASSGAFGDNTEAFF